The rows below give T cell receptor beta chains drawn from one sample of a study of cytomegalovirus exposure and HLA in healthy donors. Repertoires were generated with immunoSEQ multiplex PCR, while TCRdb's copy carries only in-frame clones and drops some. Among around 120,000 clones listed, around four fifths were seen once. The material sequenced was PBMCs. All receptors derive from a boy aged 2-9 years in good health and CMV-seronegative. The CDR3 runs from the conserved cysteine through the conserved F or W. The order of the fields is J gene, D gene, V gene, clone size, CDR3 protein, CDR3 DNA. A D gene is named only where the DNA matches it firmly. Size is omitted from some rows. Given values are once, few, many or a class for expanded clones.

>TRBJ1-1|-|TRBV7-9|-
CASSFEGSTEAFF
TGTGCCAGCAGCTTCGAGGGAAGCACTGAAGCTTTCTTT
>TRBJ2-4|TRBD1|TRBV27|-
CASRARGQGSSKNIQYF
TGTGCCAGCAGGGCTAGGGGACAGGGGAGTTCCAAAAACATTCAGTACTTC
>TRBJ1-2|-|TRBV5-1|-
CASSLRQSYGYTF
TGCGCCAGCAGCTTGCGACAGAGCTATGGCTACACCTTC
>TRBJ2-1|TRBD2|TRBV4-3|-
CASSTSGGSLSDEQFF
TGCGCCAGCTCGACTAGCGGGGGCTCGTTGTCTGATGAGCAGTTCTTC
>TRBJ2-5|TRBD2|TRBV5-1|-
CASSLAGGEGETQYF
TGCGCCAGCAGCTTGGCGGGGGGTGAGGGTGAGACCCAGTACTTC
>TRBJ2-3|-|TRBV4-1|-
CASSPLGQRDTQYF
TGCGCCAGCAGCCCCCTGGGGCAAAGAGATACGCAGTATTTT
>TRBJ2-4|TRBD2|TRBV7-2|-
CASSQNVGGDIQYF
TGTGCCAGCAGCCAAAACGTGGGGGGGGACATTCAGTACTTC
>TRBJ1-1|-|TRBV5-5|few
CASSLEHPGTEAFF
TGTGCCAGCAGCTTAGAACACCCGGGCACTGAAGCTTTCTTT
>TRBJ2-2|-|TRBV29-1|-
CSVEVRGPGELFF
TGCAGCGTTGAAGTAAGGGGTCCCGGGGAGCTGTTTTTT
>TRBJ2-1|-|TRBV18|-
CASSPNDVSSYNEQFF
TGTGCCAGCTCACCAAACGATGTCAGCTCCTACAATGAGCAGTTCTTC
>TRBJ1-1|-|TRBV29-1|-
CSVEIRRNTEAFF
TGCAGCGTTGAGATCCGGAGGAACACTGAAGCTTTCTTT
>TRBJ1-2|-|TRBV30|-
CAAGEGANYGYTF
TGTGCCGCGGGGGAGGGGGCTAACTATGGCTACACCTTC
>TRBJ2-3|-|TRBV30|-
CAWSVGGWGTDTQYF
TGTGCCTGGAGTGTAGGAGGGTGGGGCACAGATACGCAGTATTTT
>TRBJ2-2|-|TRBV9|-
CASSVAGLSTGELFF
TGTGCCAGCAGCGTAGCCGGACTAAGTACCGGGGAGCTGTTTTTT
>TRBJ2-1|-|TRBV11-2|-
CASSLDSVYRYNEQFF
TGTGCCAGCAGCTTAGACTCCGTCTACCGCTACAATGAGCAGTTCTTC
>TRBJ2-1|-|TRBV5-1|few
CASSGNRVSSYNEQFF
TGCGCCAGCAGCGGCAACCGGGTGAGCTCCTACAATGAGCAGTTCTTC
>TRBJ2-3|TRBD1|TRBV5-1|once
CASSWTGTGGTDTQYF
TGCGCCAGCAGCTGGACCGGGACAGGGGGTACAGATACGCAGTATTTT
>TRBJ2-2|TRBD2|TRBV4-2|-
CASSQNLRTSSFTGELFF
TGTGCCAGCAGCCAAAACCTCAGGACTAGTAGCTTCACCGGGGAGCTGTTTTTT
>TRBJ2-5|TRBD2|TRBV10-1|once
CASSVTSGREETQYF
TGCGCCAGCAGTGTTACTAGCGGGAGGGAGGAGACCCAGTACTTC
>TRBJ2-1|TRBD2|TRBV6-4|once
CASSEVSGGANEQFF
TGTGCCAGCAGTGAGGTTAGCGGGGGGGCCAATGAGCAGTTCTTC
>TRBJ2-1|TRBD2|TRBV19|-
CASSDSGASYNEQFF
TGTGCCAGTAGTGATAGCGGGGCCTCCTACAATGAGCAGTTCTTC
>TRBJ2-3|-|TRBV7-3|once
CASSAAGASTDTQYF
TGTGCCAGCTCGGCGGCGGGGGCCTCCACAGATACGCAGTATTTT
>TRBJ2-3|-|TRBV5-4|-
CASTQNRGLPDTQYF
TGTGCCAGCACCCAAAATCGGGGGTTACCAGATACGCAGTATTTT
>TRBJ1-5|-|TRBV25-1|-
CASSDHREIQPQHF
TGTGCCAGCAGTGATCACAGGGAAATACAGCCCCAGCATTTT
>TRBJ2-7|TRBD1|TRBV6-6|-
CASSYAGQDYEQYF
TGTGCCAGCAGTTACGCAGGACAGGACTACGAGCAGTACTTC
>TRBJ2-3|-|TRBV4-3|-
CASSQDRLDTQYF
TGCGCCAGCAGCCAAGATCGTCTGGATACGCAGTATTTT
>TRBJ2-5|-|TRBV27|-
CASSLTAYEEETQYF
TGTGCCAGCAGTTTGACAGCTTATGAGGAAGAGACCCAGTACTTC
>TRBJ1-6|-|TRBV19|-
CASGSSYNSPLHF
TGTGCCTCGGGGAGCTCCTATAATTCACCCCTCCACTTT
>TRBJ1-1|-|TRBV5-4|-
CASSHPPNLDSMNTEAFF
TGTGCCAGCAGCCATCCACCTAATTTAGACAGCATGAACACTGAAGCTTTCTTT
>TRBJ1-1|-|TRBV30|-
CAWSVLGGSTEAFF
TGTGCCTGGAGTGTATTGGGGGGGAGCACTGAAGCTTTCTTT
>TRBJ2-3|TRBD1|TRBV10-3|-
CAISAGQSSSTDTQYF
TGTGCCATCAGTGCGGGACAGTCATCTAGCACAGATACGCAGTATTTT
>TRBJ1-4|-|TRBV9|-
CASSVGSRGGANEKLFF
TGTGCCAGCAGCGTAGGATCCCGAGGGGGGGCTAATGAAAAACTGTTTTTT
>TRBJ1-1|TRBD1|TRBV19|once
CASSRDRVNTEAFF
TGTGCCAGTAGCAGAGACAGGGTGAACACTGAAGCTTTCTTT
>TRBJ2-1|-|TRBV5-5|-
CASSPGPPLEFF
TGTGCCAGCAGCCCAGGCCCCCCCCTCGAGTTCTTC
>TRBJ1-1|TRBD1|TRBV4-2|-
CASNRTGGTTEAFF
TGTGCCAGCAACCGCACAGGGGGTACCACTGAAGCTTTCTTT
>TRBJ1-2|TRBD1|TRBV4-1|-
CASGKDRDRSQDYGYTF
TGCGCCAGCGGAAAGGACAGGGACAGATCGCAGGACTATGGCTACACCTTC
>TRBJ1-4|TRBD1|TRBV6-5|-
CASRDAGTVHEKLFF
TGTGCCAGCAGGGACGCCGGGACAGTCCATGAAAAACTGTTTTTT
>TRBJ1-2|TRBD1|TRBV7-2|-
CASSLDRGNYGYTF
TGTGCCAGCAGCCTGGACAGGGGGAACTATGGCTACACCTTC
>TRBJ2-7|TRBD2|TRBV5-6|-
CASSSSGEYEQYF
TGTGCCAGCAGCTCAAGCGGGGAGTACGAGCAGTACTTC
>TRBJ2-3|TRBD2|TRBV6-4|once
CASSPTSGETTDTQYF
TGTGCCAGCAGCCCGACTAGCGGGGAGACTACAGATACGCAGTATTTT
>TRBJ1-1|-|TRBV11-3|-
CASSFGGEGTEAFF
TGTGCCAGCAGCTTTGGAGGGGAAGGCACTGAAGCTTTCTTT
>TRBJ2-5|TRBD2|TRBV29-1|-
CSVEDPGNTGTSGPRETQYF
TGCAGCGTTGAAGATCCCGGGAATACCGGGACTAGCGGGCCTCGAGAGACCCAGTACTTC
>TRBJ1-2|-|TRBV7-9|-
CASSLSTGSQGYTF
TGTGCCAGCAGCTTAAGCACAGGGTCTCAGGGCTACACCTTC
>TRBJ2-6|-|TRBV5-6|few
CASSLVAGEGVLTF
TGTGCCAGCAGCTTGGTAGCAGGCGAGGGCGTCCTGACTTTC
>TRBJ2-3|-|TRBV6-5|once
CASSYSGRGTDTQYF
TGTGCCAGCAGTTACTCTGGGAGAGGCACAGATACGCAGTATTTT
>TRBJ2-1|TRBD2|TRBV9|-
CASSVSSGGAITYNEQFF
TGTGCCAGCAGCGTGTCCAGCGGGGGGGCCATTACCTACAATGAGCAGTTCTTC
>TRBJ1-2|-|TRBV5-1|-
CASSLPGNYGYTF
TGCGCCAGCAGCTTGCCGGGAAACTATGGCTACACCTTC
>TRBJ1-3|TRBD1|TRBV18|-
CASSPKQGGSAANTIYF
TGTGCCAGCTCACCTAAACAGGGGGGGTCGGCTGCGAACACCATATATTTT
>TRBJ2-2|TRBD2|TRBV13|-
CASSLMGGSGTNTGELFF
TGTGCCAGCAGCCTTATGGGGGGGAGCGGTACGAACACCGGGGAGCTGTTTTTT
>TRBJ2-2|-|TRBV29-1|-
CSVEGGANTGELFF
TGCAGCGTTGAGGGGGGTGCGAACACCGGGGAGCTGTTTTTT
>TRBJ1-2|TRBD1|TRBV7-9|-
CASTRQGDYGYTF
TGTGCCAGCACCCGACAGGGGGACTATGGCTACACCTTC
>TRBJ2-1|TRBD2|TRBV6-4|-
CASSEYPGGRSEQFF
TGTGCCAGCAGTGAGTATCCGGGAGGTAGATCTGAGCAGTTCTTC
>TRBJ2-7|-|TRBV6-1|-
CASATGYEQYF
TGTGCCAGCGCGACAGGATACGAGCAGTACTTC
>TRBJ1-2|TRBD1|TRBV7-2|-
CASSLVDRGSRGYTF
TGTGCCAGCAGCTTAGTAGACAGGGGCTCGCGTGGCTACACCTTC
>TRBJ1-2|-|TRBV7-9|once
CASTPGGNYGYTF
TGTGCCAGCACCCCCGGAGGGAACTATGGCTACACCTTC
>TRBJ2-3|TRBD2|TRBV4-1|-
CASSQVAGDPDTQYF
TGCGCCAGCAGCCAAGTAGCGGGGGACCCAGATACGCAGTATTTT
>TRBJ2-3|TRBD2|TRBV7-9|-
CASSSSGSTDTQYF
TGTGCCAGCAGCTCTAGCGGAAGCACAGATACGCAGTATTTT